These 19 T cell receptor beta chains came from one sample sequenced in a study of neurological immune-mediated disorders. TCRdb used MiXCR to reprocess the 5' RACE reads, holding one entry per CDR3 protein. The sample records more than 45,000 distinct CDR3 sequences, 3% to 4.5% being singletons. The sequencing input was PBMCs. The receptor source for this set is a man aged 25-40 years with multiple sclerosis.

This clonotype was found many times. This chain's CDR3 is CASRGPLNTEAFF. The DNA of the CDR3 is TGTGCCAGCAGGGGCCCGTTGAACACTGAAGCTTTCTTT. V is TRBV2 and J is TRBJ1-1; D is undetermined. Trimming took 6 bases from V and 0 from J, leaving 8 bases between them. CDR1 is SNHLY, CDR2 FYNNEI, per germline. The CDR3 runs to 13 residues. The full variable domain, rest sourced from reference TRBV2 and TRBJ1-1, is EPEVTQTPSHQVTQMGQEVILRCVPISNHLYFYWYRQILGQKVEFLVSFYNNEISEKSEIFDDQFSVERPDGSNFTLKIRSTKLEDSAMYFCASRGPLNTEAFFGQGTRLTVV.

The rearrangement joins TRBV12-3 or TRBV12-4 to TRBJ1-2; 8 bases are shared with TRBD1. V dropped 4 bases and J dropped 8; count of bases not matched to a gene: 3. The CDR3 extends over 12 amino acids. CDR3 in DNA: TGTGCCAGCAGTTCAACAGGGGGGGGCTACACCTTC. Amino acid sequence: CASSSTGGGYTF.

This clonotype was seen ten or more times. V gene TRBV28 combines with J gene TRBJ1-2; 7 bases map to TRBD1. This CDR3 spans 18 amino acids. V shed 1 base and J 4 bases; nucleotides not matched to a gene: 15. Germline V gene lookup returns CDR1 MDHEN and CDR2 SYDVKM. The CDR3 spells CASSLYPGGLPGGYGYTF. The CDR3, as DNA: TGTGCCAGCAGTTTATATCCGGGAGGACTCCCAGGGGGCTATGGCTACACCTTC.

Ten or more counts support this clonotype. The chain joins TRBV9 to TRBJ1-2; D unclear. The CDR3 is made up of 13 amino acids. V gave up 3 bases and J gave up 6 bases, with 12 bases separating them. Germline CDR1 SGDLS, CDR2 YYNGEE. The CDR3 DNA sequence: TGTGCCAGCAGCGCTAGGACTATTGATGGCTACACCTTC. This translates into CASSARTIDGYTF.

This clonotype has a handful of counts. The chain couples TRBV12-3 or TRBV12-4 to TRBJ1-1, with TRBD1 as a possible D gene (5 bases). V was clipped by 3 bases and J by 3 bases, with 11 bases between them. The CDR3 length is 14 residues. CDR3 nucleotides: TGTGCCAGCAGTTTGCAGGGCTCCTACACTGAAGCTTTCTTT. It translates to CASSLQGSYTEAFF.

This clonotype was seen at least ten times. This sequence joins TRBV4-1 and TRBJ2-6; D possibly corresponds to TRBD1 (5 bases). With 3 bases removed from V and 0 bases from J, the gap between germline ends came to 15 bases. In germline, CDR1 is MGHRA, CDR2 YSYEKL. This CDR3 region has 18 residues. The CDR3 region is CASSHLGQGSSGANVLTF. CDR3 DNA: TGCGCCAGCAGCCACCTGGGGCAGGGCTCCTCTGGGGCCAACGTCCTGACTTTC.

This clonotype was seen ten or more times. The chain uses TRBV20-1 and TRBJ2-1; D might be TRBD1 (6 bases). The germline V gene has CDR1 DFQATT and CDR2 SNEGSKA (reference sequence). The CDR3 has 18 amino acids. V was cut by 1 base and J by 4 bases, with 23 bases left in between. CDR3 DNA: TGCAGTGCTAGAGTCTCTTTCCTCCCGGCAGGGGAGTACAATGAGCAGTTCTTC. It specifies CSARVSFLPAGEYNEQFF.

This clonotype showed up many times. The genes are TRBV20-1 and TRBJ2-7; no clear D gene. The CDR3 covers 13 residues. Germline V CDR1 and CDR2: DFQATT, SNEGSKA (reference sequence). Trimming shortened V by 6 bases and J by 1 base, and 13 bases separated the two germline ends. The CDR3 loop reads CSAVPTDSYEQYF. The DNA of the CDR3 is TGCAGTGCGGTCCCTACAGATTCCTACGAGCAGTACTTC.

This clonotype has a count of ten or more. This chain joins TRBV5-1 and TRBJ1-1; no clear D. This CDR3 spans 15 amino acids. The V end lost 2 bases, the J end lost 4 bases, and 15 bases lay between the germline ends. From germline, CDR1 is SGHRS and CDR2 YFSETQ. CDR3 DNA: TGCGCCAGCAGCTTCGGCGAATCGGGCTCCACTGAAGCTTTCTTT. Protein product: CASSFGESGSTEAFF. Looking up the rest from reference TRBV5-1 and TRBJ1-1 gives the full variable domain: KAGVTQTPRYLIKTRGQQVTLSCSPISGHRSVSWYQQTPGQGLQFLFEYFSETQRNKGNFPGRFSGRQFSNSRSEMNVSTLELGDSALYLCASSFGESGSTEAFFGQGTRLTVV.

This clonotype was seen at least ten times. This rearrangement joins TRBV7-9 to TRBJ2-3; D unclear. In germline, CDR1 is SEHNR, CDR2 FQNEAQ (reference sequence). The CDR3 spans 12 residues. Trimming took off 3 bases at V and 4 bases at J, with 5 bases between the two ends. CDR3: CASSFYPDTQYF. The CDR3 DNA follows: TGTGCCAGCAGCTTTTATCCAGATACGCAGTATTTT.

This clonotype was observed at least ten times. This chain connects TRBV21-1 to TRBJ1-5; the D call TRBD1 from the table was never checked on the DNA. TRBV21-1 is deemed a pseudogene. CDR3 size: 19 residues. The CDR3 here is CASSSPPGPKINSNQPQHF. DNA of the CDR3: TGTGCCAGCAGCTCCCCCCCGGGGCCAAAAATAAATAGCAATCAGCCCCAGCATTTT.

The table lists this clonotype with many counts. The rearrangement joins TRBV7-2 to TRBJ2-2; D remains unclear. The V end was cut by 8 bases, the J end by 5 bases, with 12 bases between. Germline V gene data show CDR1 as SGHTA and CDR2 as FQGNSA. The CDR3 length is 13 residues. DNA of the CDR3: TGTGCCAGCGGTCTTTCTCGGACCGGGGAGCTGTTTTTT. This encodes CASGLSRTGELFF.

V and J are TRBV18 and TRBJ1-1; D might be TRBD1 (5 bases). The germline V gene encodes CDR1 KGHSH and CDR2 LQKENI. V lost 4 bases to trimming and J lost 2 bases, with 11 bases between them. The CDR3 is 14 residues long. As DNA, the CDR3 is TGTGCCAGCTCACTAATCCAGGGAAACACTGAAGCTTTCTTT. Protein product: CASSLIQGNTEAFF.

This clonotype has a count of ten or more. The chain combines TRBV15 with TRBJ2-1; the D call may be TRBD1 or TRBD2 (5 bases each). This CDR3 contains 13 residues. Trimming stripped 11 bases from V and 2 bases from J, with 13 bases between. In germline, CDR1 is LNHNV, CDR2 YYDKDF (reference sequence). The CDR3 loop reads CASSPGPYNEQFF. For the CDR3, the DNA is TGTGCCTCCTCCCCGGGACCCTACAATGAGCAGTTCTTC.

This clonotype appeared many times. This chain links TRBV5-6 with TRBJ2-7, with TRBD1 matching 10 bases. CDR3 length: 16 residues. Germline CDR1 reads SGHDT; CDR2 reads YYEEEE. J gave up 6 bases and V 3 bases, and 12 bases lay outside the gene matches. CDR3 DNA sequence: TGTGCCAGCAGCTCCGACAGGGGGCGCGGGCCGGTCGAGCAGTACTTC. It codes for CASSSDRGRGPVEQYF. Filled out from reference TRBV5-6 and TRBJ2-7, the complete variable domain reads DAGVTQSPTHLIKTRGQQVTLRCSPKSGHDTVSWYQQALGQGPQFIFQYYEEEERQRGNFPDRFSGHQFPNYSSELNVNALLLGDSALYLCASSSDRGRGPVEQYFGPGTRLTVT.

This clonotype has ten or more counts. The chain uses TRBV27 and TRBJ1-2, with 8 bases that match TRBD1. Germline CDR1 reads MNHEY; CDR2 reads SMNVEV (reference sequence). This CDR3 spans 17 amino acids. V dropped 5 bases and J dropped 4; count of bases not matched to a gene: 15. The CDR3 DNA reads TGTGCCAGCAGTCGAGGGGCTACAGCAGGGGGCTTCTATGGCTACACCTTC. This encodes CASSRGATAGGFYGYTF.

This clonotype was detected many times. In nucleotides, the CDR3 is TGTGCCAGCAGTAAAGGACAGGGGGCAAACTATGGCTACACCTTC. Translating it yields CASSKGQGANYGYTF. The rearrangement links TRBV6-1 to TRBJ1-2, with 11 bases identical to TRBD1. There are 15 residues in the CDR3. Germline assignment: CDR1 MNHNS and CDR2 SASEGT. Trimming removed 5 bases from V and 2 bases from J; junction bases left unmatched: 4.

This clonotype was detected a few times. The V call is TRBV18, the J call TRBJ2-3; D might be TRBD2 (7 bases). Trimming stripped 0 bases from V and 2 bases from J, with 9 bases between. This CDR3 contains 15 residues. Germline assignment: CDR1 KGHSH and CDR2 LQKENI. The CDR3 coding sequence is TGTGCCAGCTCACCACCCGCGGGGGCCACAGATACGCAGTATTTT. Translating it yields CASSPPAGATDTQYF.

V and J are TRBV19 and TRBJ2-3; D gene unclear. V shed 3 bases and J shed 5 bases, with 3 bases lying between them. Germline V gene data show CDR1 as LNHDA and CDR2 as SQIVND (reference sequence). This CDR3 is 11 amino acids long. The CDR3 DNA reads TGTGCCAGTAGTATTGGAGATACGCAGTATTTT. This translates into CASSIGDTQYF. The whole variable domain, filled in from reference TRBV19 and TRBJ2-3, reads DGGITQSPKYLFRKEGQNVTLSCEQNLNHDAMYWYRQDPGQGLRLIYYSQIVNDFQKGDIAEGYSVSREKKESFPLTVTSAQKNPTAFYLCASSIGDTQYFGPGTRLTVL.